These T cell receptor beta chains were read from a single sample in a study of response to subunit inactivated influenza vaccine. A single record per CDR3 protein comes from TCRdb applying MiXCR to the RT-PCR reads. The sample records a few hundred thousand distinct CDR3 sequences, around a fifth being singletons. The specimen comprised PBMCs from blood, sampled roughly 20 months after vaccination. The receptors originated from a man aged 50 to 69 who received an inactivated influenza vaccine. Each CDR3 is given with its conserved first and last residue. Fields, in order: J gene, V gene, D gene, clone size, CDR3 protein, CDR3 DNA. The D gene is left open where the match is weak. Clone size, where shown, is once, few, many, or a class for clones that have expanded.

>TRBJ1-4|TRBV7-7|TRBD1|NA
CASSFIQGGEKLFF
TGTGCTAGCAGCTTCATTCAGGGGGGCGAAAAACTGTTTTTT
>TRBJ1-2|TRBV19|NA|NA
CASSIFHESGYGYTF
TGTGCCAGTAGTATCTTTCATGAAAGCGGCTATGGCTACACCTTC
>TRBJ2-6|TRBV28|NA|NA
CASSGGWGPSGANVLTF
TGTGCCAGCAGTGGGGGTTGGGGCCCATCTGGGGCCAACGTCCTGACTTTC
>TRBJ2-1|TRBV23-1|NA|NA
CASSHQFF
TGCGCCAGCAGTCACCAGTTCTTC
>TRBJ2-1|TRBV29-1|NA|few
CSVVVGSYNEQFF
TGCAGCGTTGTGGTGGGCTCCTACAATGAGCAGTTCTTC
>TRBJ2-5|TRBV7-2|NA|few
CASSLRGLTKETQYF
TGTGCCAGCAGCCTAAGAGGTCTAACAAAAGAGACCCAGTACTTC
>TRBJ1-6|TRBV11-2|NA|many
CASSLEGRSGSPLHF
TGTGCCAGCAGCTTAGAGGGCAGGAGTGGTTCACCCCTCCACTTT
>TRBJ1-6|TRBV29-1|NA|NA
CSVAGDGNSPLHF
TGCAGCGTCGCCGGGGACGGCAATTCACCCCTCCACTTT
>TRBJ1-6|TRBV25-1|NA|few
CASSDDSLYNSPLHF
TGTGCCAGCAGTGATGACAGCCTCTATAATTCACCCCTCCACTTT
>TRBJ2-3|TRBV20-1|NA|NA
CSALLGGSTDTQYF
TGCAGCGCCTTGCTGGGCGGTAGCACAGATACGCAGTATTTT
>TRBJ2-3|TRBV30|NA|NA
CAWSYFPPWGASTDTQYF
TGTGCCTGGAGTTACTTTCCCCCATGGGGGGCTAGCACAGATACGCAGTATTTT
>TRBJ1-2|TRBV6-5|TRBD1|NA
CASSSYRGNYGYTF
TGTGCCAGCAGTTCCTACAGGGGGAACTATGGCTACACCTTC
>TRBJ1-2|TRBV5-1|TRBD1|NA
CASSLGQGDNYGYTF
TGCGCCAGCAGCTTGGGACAGGGCGATAACTATGGCTACACCTTC
>TRBJ2-7|TRBV10-2|NA|NA
CASSEQSGEQYF
TGCGCCAGCAGTGAACAGTCCGGGGAGCAGTACTTC
>TRBJ1-2|TRBV10-3|NA|NA
CAINPGVTAGYTF
TGTGCCATCAACCCAGGGGTTACCGCCGGCTACACCTTC
>TRBJ2-7|TRBV6-1|TRBD1|NA
CASSTDRAPYEQYF
TGTGCCAGCAGTACGGACAGGGCACCCTACGAGCAGTACTTC
>TRBJ1-3|TRBV7-2|NA|few
CASSLDRYRASGNTIYF
TGTGCCAGCAGCTTGGACCGTTACAGGGCTTCTGGAAACACCATATATTTT
>TRBJ1-4|TRBV7-2|NA|NA
CASSLETSTEKLFF
TGTGCCAGCAGCCTAGAGACTAGCACAGAAAAACTGTTTTTT
>TRBJ2-5|TRBV6-5|NA|NA
CASSYSLGSETQYF
TGTGCCAGCAGTTACTCTTTAGGGTCAGAGACCCAGTACTTC
>TRBJ2-7|TRBV12-3/TRBV12-4|NA|NA
CASSALPYEQYF
TGTGCCAGCAGCGCGCTTCCCTACGAGCAGTACTTC
>TRBJ1-1|TRBV4-1|NA|NA
CASSQDGLGEAFF
TGCGCCAGCAGCCAAGATGGGTTGGGTGAAGCTTTCTTT
>TRBJ1-5|TRBV6-1|NA|once
CASSDREKQPQHF
TGTGCCAGCAGTGACAGGGAAAAGCAGCCCCAGCATTTT
>TRBJ1-2|TRBV6-2/TRBV6-3|TRBD1|few
CASSYEETGGLDGYTF
TGTGCCAGCAGTTACGAAGAGACAGGGGGCTTGGATGGCTACACCTTC
>TRBJ1-1|TRBV4-3|NA|NA
CASSQDDYRRSWNTEAFF
TGCGCCAGCAGCCAAGACGATTACAGGCGATCCTGGAACACTGAAGCTTTCTTT
>TRBJ1-4|TRBV2|NA|NA
CASSEVARSNEKLFF
TGTGCCAGCAGTGAAGTCGCCAGATCTAATGAAAAACTGTTTTTT
>TRBJ1-5|TRBV6-1|NA|NA
CASRGGWGNQPQHF
TGTGCCAGCAGGGGGGGTTGGGGCAATCAGCCCCAGCATTTT
>TRBJ1-2|TRBV24-1|NA|once
CATSDRATSYGYTF
TGTGCCACCAGTGATAGAGCCACCTCCTATGGCTACACCTTC
>TRBJ1-6|TRBV7-9|NA|NA
CASGLATVDYSLHF
TGTGCCAGCGGCTTAGCGACGGTCGACTACTCCCTCCACTTT
>TRBJ2-1|TRBV9|TRBD1|NA
CASSAIGDRVYNEQFF
TGTGCCAGCAGCGCAATTGGGGACAGGGTCTACAATGAGCAGTTCTTC
>TRBJ2-1|TRBV3-1|TRBD2|NA
CASSHRGLAGWSSYNEQFF
TGTGCCAGCAGCCACAGAGGACTAGCGGGGTGGAGCTCCTACAATGAGCAGTTCTTC
>TRBJ1-5|TRBV7-2|TRBD1|NA
CASSPDRANQPQHF
TGTGCCAGCAGCCCGGACAGGGCGAATCAGCCCCAGCATTTT
>TRBJ1-6|TRBV20-1|NA|many
CSAFKGLASSPLHF
TGCAGTGCTTTTAAGGGTTTGGCCAGTTCACCCCTCCACTTT
>TRBJ2-7|TRBV28|TRBD1|NA
CASSLLTGWSEQYF
TGTGCCAGCAGTTTATTGACAGGGTGGTCCGAGCAGTACTTC
>TRBJ2-7|TRBV6-2/TRBV6-3|NA|once
CASSYSLQPGFEQYF
TGTGCCAGCAGTTATAGTCTCCAACCTGGATTTGAGCAGTACTTC
>TRBJ2-7|TRBV21-1|NA|few
CASSKPGAAYEQYF
TGTGCCAGCAGCAAACCCGGGGCGGCTTACGAGCAGTACTTC
>TRBJ2-6|TRBV7-9|NA|NA
CASSLLANSGANVLTF
TGTGCCAGCAGCCTGTTAGCGAACTCTGGGGCCAACGTCCTGACTTTC
>TRBJ1-5|TRBV5-1|NA|NA
CASSRTGASNQPQHF
TGCGCCAGCAGCCGCACCGGGGCTAGCAATCAGCCCCAGCATTTT
>TRBJ1-6|TRBV6-1|NA|NA
CASTDRASYSPLHF
TGTGCCAGCACCGACCGGGCGTCTTATTCACCCCTCCACTTT
>TRBJ1-5|TRBV19|NA|few
CASSTDRENQPQHF
TGTGCCAGTAGTACCGACCGGGAAAATCAGCCCCAGCATTTT
>TRBJ2-3|TRBV28|NA|few
CASSFARASGDTQYF
TGTGCCAGCAGTTTCGCCCGGGCCAGCGGGGATACGCAGTATTTT
>TRBJ2-7|TRBV7-8|TRBD2|NA
CASSLGLRGEQYF
TGTGCCAGCAGCTTAGGCTTGCGGGGGGAGCAGTACTTC
>TRBJ2-1|TRBV29-1|TRBD2|NA
CSVDLLSGGADEQFF
TGCAGCGTTGATTTACTTAGCGGGGGGGCCGATGAGCAGTTCTTC
>TRBJ2-3|TRBV5-1|NA|few
CASSLADLLSTDTQYF
TGCGCCAGCAGCTTGGCGGACCTTCTTAGCACAGATACGCAGTATTTT
>TRBJ1-5|TRBV27|NA|NA
CASGTTAVSRQPQHF
TGTGCCAGCGGTACTACAGCGGTCTCGCGTCAGCCCCAGCATTTT
>TRBJ2-6|TRBV3-1|NA|many
CASSHQAGSGANVLTF
TGTGCCAGCAGCCACCAGGCGGGCTCTGGGGCCAACGTCCTGACTTTC
>TRBJ1-5|TRBV28|NA|NA
CASSLPGQINQPQHF
TGTGCCAGCAGTTTGCCGGGGCAGATCAATCAGCCCCAGCATTTT
>TRBJ1-1|TRBV29-1|NA|many
CSVEEGRNTEAFF
TGCAGCGTTGAAGAGGGGAGGAACACTGAAGCTTTCTTT
>TRBJ2-7|TRBV27|TRBD2|NA
CASSFQTSAYEQYF
TGTGCCAGCAGTTTTCAGACTAGCGCTTACGAGCAGTACTTC
>TRBJ1-1|TRBV6-5|NA|few
CASSYPLDTSKAFF
TGTGCCAGCAGTTACCCTCTGGATACAAGTAAAGCTTTCTTT